These 5 T cell receptor beta chains share one sample of origin, sequenced in a study of blood T cell repertoires in COVID-19. The table came from immunoSEQ multiplex PCR; TCRdb's copy has only in-frame clones and leaves some out. The sample consists of over 200,000 clones, around 89% of them appearing once. The sequenced sample consisted of PBMCs or T cells enriched from blood (not recorded which). The receptors were gathered from a man aged 35-49 years who had recovered from COVID-19.

This clone was seen a few times. This sequence joins TRBV3-1 (or the pseudogene TRBV3-2) and TRBJ2-5; the match to TRBD2 covers 10 bases. Losses at the gene ends were 0 bases for V and 2 bases for J; bases not matched to a gene: 9. Germline V gives CDR1 LGHDT, CDR2 YNNKEL (reference sequence). The length of the CDR3 is 18 residues. CDR3 amino acids: CASSQDRGASGGQETQYF. In DNA, the CDR3 is TGTGCCAGCAGCCAAGATCGTGGGGCTAGCGGGGGTCAAGAGACCCAGTACTTC.

This clone was counted only a few times. The chain links TRBV5-5 to TRBJ1-5; D ambiguous. Germline V gene sequence: CDR1 SGHKS, CDR2 YYEKEE (reference sequence). The V end lost 0 bases, the J end lost 2 bases, and 6 bases lay between the germline ends. The CDR3 has 14 residues. CDR3 coding DNA: TGTGCCAGCAGCTTGGCCCGGGGCAATCAGCCCCAGCATTTT. Encoded protein: CASSLARGNQPQHF.

The chain employs TRBV18 and TRBJ2-4, with D possibly matching TRBD1 (6 bases). The V end lost 1 base, the J end lost 7 bases, and 11 bases lay between the germline ends. This CDR3 has 14 residues. Germline lookup yields CDR1 KGHSH and CDR2 LQKENI. The CDR3 bases are TGTGCCAGCTCACCACGCCAGGGGAAGAACATTCAGTACTTC. Amino acids: CASSPRQGKNIQYF.

This chain links TRBV5-4 with TRBJ2-5; 11 bases are shared with TRBD1. This CDR3 contains 18 residues. V dropped 5 bases and J dropped 7; count of bases not matched to a gene: 19. Looked up from germline, CDR1 is SGHNT and CDR2 is YYREEE (reference sequence). CDR3 protein: CASSEDRGLPRGTGTQYF. CDR3 coding DNA: TGTGCCAGCAGTGAGGACAGGGGGCTTCCCCGGGGGACAGGGACCCAGTACTTC.

In nucleotides, the CDR3 is TGTGCCAGCAGCTTGCCAGGCCACTATGGCTACACCTTC. Its protein is CASSLPGHYGYTF. The chain is built from TRBV5-4 and TRBJ1-2; D is unclear. Germline-derived CDR1 and CDR2 are SGHNT and YYREEE (reference sequence). This CDR3 has 13 residues. The V gene lost 1 base and the J gene lost 3 bases, with 7 bases spanning the gap.